This is a list of T cell receptor beta chains from one sample in a study of T cells in Graves' hyperthyroidism and ophthalmopathy. In TCRdb, the multiplex PCR reads were re-called with MiXCR into one record per CDR3 protein. The table records over 700,000 distinct CDR3 sequences, 35% to 40% of them present only once. The sequenced sample was blood. These receptors were taken from a man younger than 35 with Graves' hyperthyroidism. Both conserved end residues are part of each CDR3. Each record gives: clone size, J gene, D gene, V gene, CDR3 protein, CDR3 DNA. The D gene is left open where the match is weak. Rows give clone size only sometimes, using once, few, many, or a class for an expanded clone.

many	TRBJ1-3	.	TRBV7-3	CASSLGVGNTIYF	TGTGCCAGCAGCTTAGGCGTTGGAAACACCATATATTTT
.	TRBJ1-6	TRBD1	TRBV10-3	CAIKGTGFKPLHF	TGTGCCATCAAGGGGACAGGGTTCAAGCCCCTCCACTTT
.	TRBJ2-5	TRBD2	TRBV20-1	CSAREGRALRQETQYF	TGCAGTGCTAGAGAGGGGAGGGCCCTTAGACAAGAGACCCAGTACTTC
.	TRBJ2-6	.	TRBV15	CATSRDRGSRSGANVLTF	TGTGCCACCAGCAGAGATCGGGGATCACGGTCTGGGGCCAACGTCCTGACTTTC
.	TRBJ2-7	.	TRBV5-1	CASSFDSGGYEQYF	TGCGCCAGCAGCTTTGATAGCGGTGGGTACGAGCAGTACTTC
.	TRBJ1-5	.	TRBV19	CASSIAQKNQPQHF	TGTGCCAGTAGTATCGCTCAGAAAAATCAGCCCCAGCATTTT
.	TRBJ1-2	.	TRBV20-1	CSARIQGVYGYTF	TGCAGTGCTAGGATACAGGGAGTCTATGGCTACACCTTC
few	TRBJ1-6	.	TRBV4-1	CASSQEATDYNSPLHF	TGTGCCAGCAGCCAAGAGGCGACAGACTATAATTCACCCCTCCACTTT
once	TRBJ1-2	.	TRBV29-1	CSVVRDIGNTF	TGCAGCGTTGTCCGGGACATTGGAAACACCTTC
.	TRBJ1-6	.	TRBV28	CASRSQGNSPLHF	TGTGCCAGCAGAAGTCAGGGGAATTCACCCCTCCACTTT
many	TRBJ2-2	.	TRBV7-2	CASRGPNTGELFF	TGTGCCAGCAGGGGACCGAACACCGGGGAGCTGTTTTTT
many	TRBJ2-7	.	TRBV20-1	CSAEDIDYEQYF	TGCAGTGCCGAGGACATAGACTACGAGCAGTACTTC
.	TRBJ1-5	.	TRBV10-3	CAISEGQPQHF	TGTGCCATCAGTGAAGGTCAGCCCCAGCATTTT
.	TRBJ1-1	TRBD1	TRBV19	CASNHLPGQDTEAFF	TGTGCCAGTAACCACTTACCGGGACAGGACACTGAAGCTTTCTTT
few	TRBJ1-6	TRBD1	TRBV19	CASSITRDRGNSPLHF	TGTGCCAGTAGTATTACAAGGGACAGGGGAAATTCACCCCTCCACTTT
many	TRBJ1-4	.	TRBV2	CASSEGKGSSEKLFF	TGTGCCAGCAGTGAAGGGAAGGGGTCGAGTGAAAAACTGTTTTTT
.	TRBJ2-5	TRBD1	TRBV25-1	CASSAQDRGQTQYF	TGTGCCAGCAGTGCTCAAGACAGGGGGCAGACCCAGTACTTC
many	TRBJ1-4	.	TRBV7-9	CASSPLGGVNEKLFF	TGTGCCAGCAGCCCTCTGGGGGGGGTTAATGAAAAACTGTTTTTT
.	TRBJ1-2	.	TRBV7-9	CASSLGLTAYGYTF	TGTGCCAGCAGCTTAGGGCTGACAGCCTATGGCTACACCTTC
many	TRBJ2-7	.	TRBV29-1	CSVVRGGLDEQYF	TGCAGCGTTGTGAGGGGGGGCCTGGACGAGCAGTACTTC
.	TRBJ2-7	.	TRBV18	CASSPSTGSDQYF	TGTGCCAGCTCACCATCTACAGGGTCCGACCAGTACTTC
.	TRBJ2-5	.	TRBV10-3	CAISVGSETQYF	TGTGCCATCAGTGTCGGGTCGGAGACCCAGTACTTC
few	TRBJ2-7	.	TRBV7-2	CASSLRHSLYEQYF	TGTGCCAGCAGCTTAAGGCACAGCTTATACGAGCAGTACTTC
many	TRBJ1-6	.	TRBV12-3/TRBV12-4	CASSLQTRPLHF	TGTGCCAGCAGTTTACAAACGCGACCCCTCCACTTT
.	TRBJ1-2	.	TRBV29-1	CSVDRTNHNTNYGYTF	TGCAGCGTCGACAGAACCAACCACAATACTAACTATGGCTACACCTTC
many	TRBJ1-4	TRBD1	TRBV19	CASSNPGTGSEKLFF	TGTGCCAGTAGTAACCCGGGGACAGGGAGCGAAAAACTGTTTTTT
few	TRBJ1-1	.	TRBV25-1	CASSHDIWGYPEWTEAFF	TGTGCCAGCAGCCACGACATATGGGGCTACCCCGAGTGGACTGAAGCTTTCTTT
few	TRBJ1-2	.	TRBV19	CASILRGENYGYTF	TGTGCCAGTATCCTAAGGGGTGAAAACTATGGCTACACCTTC
.	TRBJ2-5	TRBD1	TRBV29-1	CSLGQGQETQYF	TGCAGCTTAGGACAGGGGCAAGAGACCCAGTACTTC
.	TRBJ2-2	TRBD1	TRBV12-3/TRBV12-4	CASSRQGDRAGELFF	TGTGCCAGCAGTAGACAGGGGGATAGGGCCGGGGAGCTGTTTTTT
many	TRBJ1-1	.	TRBV19	CASTLRNVGTEAFF	TGTGCCAGTACCCTAAGGAACGTGGGCACTGAAGCTTTCTTT
many	TRBJ1-5	.	TRBV29-1	CSVGGDGNQPQHF	TGCAGCGTTGGGGGGGATGGCAATCAGCCCCAGCATTTT
.	TRBJ2-7	.	TRBV7-8	CASSSVAGIYEQYF	TGTGCCAGCAGCTCAGTCGCGGGAATCTACGAGCAGTACTTC
once	TRBJ2-7	TRBD2	TRBV9	CASSYISSGSAYEQYF	TGTGCCAGCAGCTACATCTCTAGCGGGAGCGCCTACGAGCAGTACTTC
few	TRBJ1-4	TRBD1	TRBV5-1	CASSKLTGSGNEKLFF	TGCGCCAGCAGCAAACTGACAGGGTCGGGTAATGAAAAACTGTTTTTT
.	TRBJ2-5	.	TRBV24-1	CATSDLGGAQYF	TGTGCCACCAGTGATTTAGGGGGGGCGCAGTACTTC
.	TRBJ2-7	.	TRBV5-1	CASSPLGVESSYEQYF	TGCGCCAGCAGCCCCCTCGGGGTGGAGAGCTCCTACGAGCAGTACTTC
many	TRBJ2-2	TRBD1	TRBV25-1	CASRADRMDTGELFF	TGTGCCAGCAGGGCGGACAGGATGGACACCGGGGAGCTGTTTTTT
many	TRBJ2-5	.	TRBV15	CATSSLGWETQYF	TGTGCCACCAGCAGCTTAGGTTGGGAGACCCAGTACTTC
.	TRBJ1-5	.	TRBV19	CASTQGHEHF	TGTGCCAGTACGCAGGGCCACGAGCATTTT